The next 18 T cell receptor beta chains were all read from a single sample in a study of technical replicates of blood from several donors. Libraries were prepared by immunoSEQ multiplex PCR; TCRdb keeps only in-frame clonotypes and omits some of them. The sample yields about 100,000 clones, 95% seen once. Material for sequencing was T cells isolated from PBMCs. The source is a human donor in good health.

This chain links TRBV5-6 with TRBJ2-5; D gene ambiguous. Trimming took 1 base from V and 3 from J, leaving 7 bases between them. The length of the CDR3 is 13 residues. CDR1 and CDR2 from the germline V gene are SGHDT and YYEEEE. The CDR3 loop reads CASSLFEKETQYF. CDR3 coding DNA: TGTGCCAGCAGCTTGTTCGAGAAAGAGACCCAGTACTTC.

This chain links TRBV5-1 with TRBJ2-3; 10 bases fit TRBD2. V lost 4 bases and J lost 1; bases outside the gene matches: 3. Germline CDR1 and CDR2: SGHRS and YFSETQ. The CDR3 sequence is 15 residues long. The CDR3 sequence: CASSPGTSGTDTQYF. CDR3 DNA: TGCGCCAGCAGCCCGGGGACTAGCGGCACAGATACGCAGTATTTT.

This clone was recorded once. The V and J genes are TRBV25-1 and TRBJ2-1; 9 nucleotides align to TRBD2. CDR1 is MGHDK and CDR2 is SYGVNS in the germline V gene. V lost 3 bases and J lost 9; bases outside the gene matches: 9. This CDR3 is built from 15 residues. CDR3 residues: CASSDRLAGDAEQFF. The CDR3, as DNA: TGTGCCAGCAGTGACCGATTAGCGGGAGACGCTGAGCAGTTCTTC. Complete variable domain (other parts from reference TRBV25-1 and TRBJ2-1): EADIYQTPRYLVIGTGKKITLECSQTMGHDKMYWYQQDPGMELHLIHYSYGVNSTEKGDLSSESTVSRIRTEHFPLTLESARPSHTSQYLCASSDRLAGDAEQFFGPGTRLTVL.

This clone came up a few times. The V call is TRBV30, the J call TRBJ1-5; TRBD1 is a possible D gene (6 bases). Trimming cost V 3 bases and J 7 bases, with 16 bases left between them. In germline, CDR1 is GTSNPN, CDR2 SVGIG (reference sequence). This CDR3 contains 14 residues. The CDR3 coding sequence is TGTGCCTGGAGCCAGGACAGTATAAACCAGCCCCAGCATTTT. Protein: CAWSQDSINQPQHF.

The chain carries TRBV11-2 and TRBJ2-5; D not certain. V lost 6 bases and J lost 2, with 10 bases in between. The CDR3 is 13 residues long. Germline loops: CDR1 SGHAT, CDR2 FQNNGV. CDR3 in amino acids: CASRKRVQETQYF. CDR3 DNA sequence: TGTGCCAGCAGGAAGCGCGTTCAAGAGACCCAGTACTTC. The full variable domain, its missing parts supplied by reference TRBV11-2 and TRBJ2-5, is EAGVAQSPRYKIIEKRQSVAFWCNPISGHATLYWYQQILGQGPKLLIQFQNNGVVDDSQLPKDRFSAERLKGVDSTLKIQPAKLEDSAVYLCASRKRVQETQYFGPGTRLLVL.

The V and J genes are TRBV7-9 and TRBJ2-1; D perhaps matches TRBD2 (6 bases). The CDR3 contains 17 residues. Trimming cost V 5 bases and J 4 bases, with 21 bases left between them. The germline gives CDR1 SEHNR, CDR2 FQNEAQ (reference sequence). CDR3 in amino acids: CASSARGLAQDYNEQFF. The CDR3 DNA sequence: TGTGCCAGCAGCGCCCGAGGGCTAGCGCAAGATTACAATGAGCAGTTCTTC. The variable domain in full, completed from reference TRBV7-9 and TRBJ2-1, reads DTGVSQNPRHKITKRGQNVTFRCDPISEHNRLYWYRQTLGQGPEFLTYFQNEAQLEKSRLLSDRFSAERPKGSFSTLEIQRTEQGDSAMYLCASSARGLAQDYNEQFFGPGTRLTVL.

J is TRBJ1-2 and V is TRBV10-3; maybe TRBD1 (6 bases). This CDR3 comprises 14 residues. Germline CDR1 and CDR2: ENHRY and SYGVKD. Trimming took 6 bases from V and 3 from J, leaving 14 bases between them. The CDR3 DNA reads TGTGCCATCAGGTGGGACACAAGAGACTATGGCTACACCTTC. Its translation is CAIRWDTRDYGYTF.

The chain joins TRBV6-6 to TRBJ2-7, with 8 bases identical to TRBD2. The CDR3 consists of 14 residues. Germline CDR1 and CDR2: MNHNY and SVGAGI (reference sequence). V was pared by 5 bases and J by 6 bases, with 9 bases of the junction left unmatched. CDR3: CASSPAAGVSEQYF. As DNA, the CDR3 is TGTGCCAGCAGTCCAGCAGCGGGAGTGAGCGAGCAGTACTTC.

The chain couples TRBV29-1 to TRBJ2-7, with 9 bases that match TRBD1. The CDR3 is made up of 13 amino acids. The junction had 3 bases not matched to a gene; V was cut back by 3 bases and J by 3 bases. CDR1 is SQVTM and CDR2 is ANQGSEA in the germline V gene. CDR3 bases: TGCAGCGTTGACTCGGACAGGGGCTACGAGCAGTACTTC. Translating it yields CSVDSDRGYEQYF.

The chain is built from TRBV9 and TRBJ1-1; tentative D call: TRBD1 (5 bases). The CDR3 runs 14 residues. Trimming removed 3 bases from V and 8 bases from J, with 17 bases in between. Germline V CDR1 and CDR2: SGDLS, YYNGEE. The CDR3 DNA follows: TGTGCCAGCAGCGGAGTGGGGGAGGGGACCGAAGCTTTCTTT. Residues: CASSGVGEGTEAFF.

V gene TRBV10-3 combines with J gene TRBJ2-2, with 8 bases identical to TRBD2. Trimming removed 2 bases from V and 0 bases from J; junction bases left unmatched: 5. The CDR3 is made up of 17 amino acids. Germline lookup yields CDR1 ENHRY and CDR2 SYGVKD. The CDR3 DNA reads as TGTGCCATCAGTGAGGGAGCTAGCGGGCCGAACACCGGGGAGCTGTTTTTT. This sequence encodes CAISEGASGPNTGELFF.

The chain employs TRBV7-2 and TRBJ2-5; TRBD2 matches 9 bases. Germline CDR1 is SGHTA and CDR2 is FQGNSA. This CDR3 region has 16 residues. Trimming took 5 bases from V and 2 from J; bases not matched to a gene: 9. The CDR3 reads CASSTKLAGGQETQYF. The CDR3 nucleotides are TGTGCCAGCAGCACCAAACTAGCGGGCGGACAAGAGACCCAGTACTTC. The complete variable domain, with remaining parts taken from reference TRBV7-2 and TRBJ2-5, reads GAGVSQSPSNKVTEKGKDVELRCDPISGHTALYWYRQSLGQGLEFLIYFQGNSAPDKSGLPSDRFSAERTGGSVSTLTIQRTQQEDSAVYLCASSTKLAGGQETQYFGPGTRLLVL.

The rearrangement joins TRBV7-3 to TRBJ2-7; 7 bases map to TRBD2. The V gene's germline CDR1 is SGHTA and CDR2 FQGTGA. The V and J ends lost 2 bases and 1 base, in that order; junction bases with no gene match: 5. CDR3 size: 15 residues. The chain's CDR3 is CASSLPGLSSYEQYF. CDR3 DNA sequence: TGTGCCAGCAGCTTACCGGGACTAAGTTCCTACGAGCAGTACTTC.

This chain links TRBV10-3 with TRBJ1-3, with 9 bases fitting TRBD1. Losses at the gene ends were 6 bases for V and 8 bases for J; bases not matched to a gene: 5. Germline loops: CDR1 ENHRY, CDR2 SYGVKD. The CDR3 loop spans 13 amino acids. The CDR3 is CAIRQTGGDTIYF. CDR3 in DNA: TGTGCCATCAGACAAACAGGGGGCGACACCATATATTTT.

This clone showed up just once. The gene calls are TRBV19 and TRBJ2-3, with 11 bases identical to TRBD2. V trimming: 3 bases; J trimming: 8 bases; junction bases outside the gene matches: 7. Germline V gives CDR1 LNHDA, CDR2 SQIVND (reference sequence). The CDR3 is made up of 15 amino acids. The CDR3 region has the DNA TGTGCCAGTAGTATTATAGCGGGAGGGGCCGCTACGCAGTATTTT. Amino acid sequence: CASSIIAGGAATQYF.

The chain has TRBV27 and TRBJ1-1; no reliable D call. Per germline, CDR1 MNHEY and CDR2 SMNVEV (reference sequence). Trimming stripped 6 bases from V and 5 bases from J, with 13 bases between. The CDR3 extends over 13 amino acids. This chain's CDR3 is CASSLLGRTEAFF. CDR3 sequence (DNA): TGTGCCAGCAGCCTCTTAGGGAGGACTGAAGCTTTCTTT.

V is TRBV4-1 and J is TRBJ2-3; 10 bases agree with TRBD2. The CDR3 loop spans 17 amino acids. CDR1 and CDR2 (germline): MGHRA, YSYEKL. Trimming removed 0 bases from V and 4 bases from J; junction bases left unmatched: 7. The CDR3 DNA is TGCGCCAGCAGCCAAGAGGCTAGCGGGAGTAGGGCAGATACGCAGTATTTT. It encodes CASSQEASGSRADTQYF.

The CDR3 sequence is CASSQENGLAGGAHYNEQFF. Here the CDR3 DNA reads TGTGCCAGCAGCCAGGAGAACGGACTAGCGGGAGGTGCTCACTACAATGAGCAGTTCTTC. The V and J genes are TRBV14 and TRBJ2-1; 14 nucleotides agree with TRBD2. The CDR3 runs to 20 residues. V lost 3 bases and J lost 3; bases outside the gene matches: 13. CDR1 and CDR2 from the germline V gene are SGHDN and FVKESK.